The next 22 T cell receptor beta chains were all read from a single sample in a study of T cell repertoires in breast cancer. Primers covering all TCR V genes were used in emulsion RT-PCR on CD8+ T cells. Unpaired genes were suppressed by blocking oligonucleotides during a second nested PCR. MiXCR was run by TCRdb on the emulsion pairing reads, yielding one entry per CDR3 protein. This sample yields some 37,000 distinct CDR3 sequences, of which 45% are seen a single time; 55% to 75% belongs to the top ten. The sequenced sample was CD8+ T cells. The receptors stem from a pool of human donors with breast cancer or a healthy control (not recorded which).

This clonotype occurred a few times. This may arise from a read error, as a much more abundant clone is one base away. The chain joins TRBV6-1 to TRBJ2-7, with D maybe TRBD2 (6 bases). This CDR3 is built from 17 residues. Germline CDR1 and CDR2: MNHNS and SASEGT. The V gene lost 4 bases and the J gene lost 3 bases, with 22 bases spanning the gap. CDR3: CASSGADPGGGLYEQYF. CDR3 DNA sequence: TGTGCCAGCAGTGGAGCGGATCCCGGGGGAGGACTCTACGAGCAGTACTTC.

The chain links TRBV27 to TRBJ1-4; D possibly corresponds to TRBD1 (5 bases). Trimming removed 8 bases from V and 7 bases from J, with 20 bases in between. This CDR3 is 15 amino acids long. Germline CDR1 and CDR2: MNHEY and SMNVEV (reference sequence). The CDR3 DNA is TGTGCCAGCTCCCGAGGGGTTTTGGGGAGTGAAAAACTGTTTTTT. It encodes CASSRGVLGSEKLFF. Complete variable domain (other parts from reference TRBV27 and TRBJ1-4): EAQVTQNPRYLITVTGKKLTVTCSQNMNHEYMSWYRQDPGLGLRQIYYSMNVEVTDKGDVPEGYKVSRKEKRNFPLILESPSPNQTSLYFCASSRGVLGSEKLFFGSGTQLSVL.

The V gene is TRBV6-2 or TRBV6-3, the J gene TRBJ2-5; D may be TRBD1 (6 bases). This CDR3 has 12 residues. With 9 bases removed from V and 5 bases from J, the gap between germline ends came to 13 bases. CDR1 is MNHEY and CDR2 is SVGEGT in the germline V gene. For the CDR3, the DNA is TGTGCCAGTGGGAACAGGGCTGAGACCCAGTACTTC. Its translation is CASGNRAETQYF.

V usage is TRBV27 and J usage is TRBJ1-1; D might be TRBD1 (5 bases). V was shortened by 0 bases and J by 4 bases, with 12 bases between the two germline ends. CDR1 is MNHEY, CDR2 SMNVEV, per germline (reference sequence). The CDR3 totals 15 residues. The CDR3, as DNA: TGTGCCAGCAGTTTATCGGGACGGGGTCTCACTGAAGCTTTCTTT. Translated: CASSLSGRGLTEAFF.

The chain is built from TRBV11-2 and TRBJ2-5; D might be TRBD1 or TRBD2, each matching 5 bases. CDR3 length: 12 residues. V was clipped by 5 bases and J by 4 bases, with 8 bases between them. Germline CDR1 and CDR2: SGHAT and FQNNGV. The CDR3 spells CASSPGRETQYF. In nucleotides, the CDR3 is TGTGCCAGCAGCCCAGGGAGAGAGACCCAGTACTTC. Based on the CDR3 plus reference TRBV11-2 and TRBJ2-5, the full variable domain is EAGVAQSPRYKIIEKRQSVAFWCNPISGHATLYWYQQILGQGPKLLIQFQNNGVVDDSQLPKDRFSAERLKGVDSTLKIQPAKLEDSAVYLCASSPGRETQYFGPGTRLLVL.

The V call is TRBV7-6, the J call TRBJ2-1; 8 positions agree with TRBD2. This CDR3 has 15 residues. CDR1 and CDR2 (germline): SGHVS, FNYEAQ. V was clipped by 1 base and J by 9 bases; unmatched bases: 8. The DNA for the CDR3 is TGTGCCAGCAGCTTAGTAAGCGGGAGTCTTACTGAGCAGTTCTTC. Translated: CASSLVSGSLTEQFF.

This clonotype has just a few counts. V is TRBV25-1 and J is TRBJ2-5; 13 nucleotides align to TRBD2. Trimming cost V 2 bases and J 5 bases; bases outside gene matches: 5. Germline CDR1 is MGHDK and CDR2 is SYGVNS. This CDR3 has 16 amino acids. For the CDR3, the DNA is TGTGCCAGCAGTGAAACTAGCGGGAGGGCCCGGGAGACCCAGTACTTC. Translation: CASSETSGRARETQYF.

V gene TRBV30 combines with J gene TRBJ2-7, with D possibly TRBD2 on 6 matching bases. Trimming took off 2 bases at V and 9 bases at J, with 26 bases between the two ends. The CDR3 is made up of 16 amino acids. Germline V lookup: CDR1 GTSNPN, CDR2 SVGIG (reference sequence). The CDR3 sequence is CAWSQGWGLPKTMQYF. The CDR3 coding sequence is TGTGCCTGGAGTCAGGGATGGGGACTGCCAAAGACGATGCAGTACTTC.

J is TRBJ1-2 and V is TRBV27; weak D call: TRBD1 (5 bases). The V gene lost 3 bases and the J gene lost 4 bases, with 15 bases spanning the gap. The length of the CDR3 is 15 residues. The V gene's germline CDR1 is MNHEY and CDR2 SMNVEV (reference sequence). The chain's CDR3 is CASSLKRGFTYGYTF. The CDR3 DNA sequence: TGTGCCAGCAGTTTGAAACGGGGGTTTACCTATGGCTACACCTTC.

The CDR3, as DNA: TGTGCCAGCAGTCCAGGGGCGCCAGGGGGAGGTAACTATGGCTACACCTTC. Encoded protein: CASSPGAPGGGNYGYTF. This chain links TRBV7-9 with TRBJ1-2; 7 bases fit TRBD1. The V gene end was trimmed by 6 bases and the J gene end by 1 base; junction bases not matched to a gene: 14. The germline CDR1 and CDR2 sequences are SEHNR and FQNEAQ (reference sequence). There are 17 residues in the CDR3.

The chain links TRBV7-9 to TRBJ2-1; 13 nucleotides align to TRBD2. Germline trimming cut 1 base from V and 7 bases from J; bases unmatched to any gene: 7. The germline gives CDR1 SEHNR, CDR2 FQNEAQ (reference sequence). The CDR3 loop spans 17 amino acids. CDR3 bases: TGTGCCAGCAGCTTAGGAACCTGGACTAGCGGGAGTAATGAGCAGTTCTTC. This translates into CASSLGTWTSGSNEQFF.

About this clonotype itself: Just one base apart from a much larger clone, this may be a read error. The gene calls are TRBV28 and TRBJ2-5; TRBD1 is a possible D gene (5 bases). The germline gives CDR1 MDHEN, CDR2 SYDVKM. This CDR3 contains 11 residues. V was cut by 4 bases and J by 10 bases, with 10 bases left in between. The CDR3 is CASSSTEDQYF. The CDR3 DNA reads TGTGCCAGCAGTTCGACAGAGGACCAGTACTTC.

V usage is TRBV3-1 and J usage is TRBJ2-1; D tentatively reads TRBD1 or TRBD2 (5 bases each). Looked up from germline, CDR1 is LGHDT and CDR2 is YNNKEL (reference sequence). V lost 6 bases, J lost 8 bases, and 14 bases lay in between. CDR3 length: 13 amino acids. The CDR3 loop reads CASRNQGDDEQFF. The CDR3 nucleotides are TGTGCCAGCAGGAATCAAGGGGACGATGAGCAGTTCTTC.

The genes are TRBV2 and TRBJ2-3, with a possible D match to TRBD1 (5 bases). CDR1 and CDR2 from the germline V gene are SNHLY and FYNNEI. The CDR3 loop spans 12 amino acids. Trimming shortened V by 9 bases and J by 6 bases, and 13 bases separated the two germline ends. CDR3 DNA sequence: TGTGCCAGTGGGGCCGGTTGGGATACGCAGTATTTT. Protein sequence: CASGAGWDTQYF.

The V and J genes are TRBV29-1 and TRBJ1-1; D might be TRBD1 (5 bases). The CDR3 contains 12 residues. In germline, CDR1 is SQVTM, CDR2 ANQGSEA. V gave up 7 bases and J gave up 4 bases, with 13 bases separating them. The chain's CDR3 is CSAGMGGTEAFF. CDR3 bases: TGCAGCGCCGGGATGGGGGGCACTGAAGCTTTCTTT.

V and J are TRBV11-1 and TRBJ2-7; D is undetermined. This CDR3 region has 15 residues. V was clipped by 7 bases and J by 2 bases, with 18 bases between them. Germline V gene lookup returns CDR1 SGHAT and CDR2 FQDESV (reference sequence). The CDR3 sequence: CASNRAATTAYEQYF. CDR3 coding DNA: TGTGCCAGCAATAGGGCGGCTACAACCGCCTACGAGCAGTACTTC.

The chain links TRBV14 to TRBJ2-7; the D is unclear. The V and J ends lost 1 base and 5 bases respectively, with 12 bases between them. The germline V gene has CDR1 SGHDN and CDR2 FVKESK. The CDR3 covers 14 residues. The CDR3 sequence: CASSQVIESHEQYF. The CDR3 DNA reads TGTGCCAGCAGCCAAGTAATCGAGAGCCACGAGCAGTACTTC.

For this clonotype: A much bigger clone sits one base away, suggesting this may be a read error. This sequence joins TRBV6-2 or TRBV6-3 and TRBJ1-2; 7 bases are a match to TRBD1. J was trimmed by 7 bases and V by 0 bases; bases with no gene match: 11. The CDR3 totals 16 residues. Germline-derived CDR1 and CDR2 are MNHEY and SVGEGT. The CDR3 spells CASSYSWDRSLSGYTF. CDR3 nucleotides: TGTGCCAGCAGTTACTCCTGGGACAGAAGCTTGAGTGGCTACACCTTC.

Comment on this clonotype: The germline gene is not matched at one end of the junction; a read error may be the cause. The chain uses TRBV7-9 and TRBJ1-1, with 8 bases that match TRBD1. The CDR3 is made up of 13 amino acids. The germline gives CDR1 SEHNR, CDR2 FQNEAQ (reference sequence). The chain's CDR3 is CASSFQGATEAFF. The CDR3 DNA sequence: TGTGCCAGCAGCTTTCAGGGGGCGACTGAGGCTTTCTTT.

This clonotype appeared a few times. This chain links TRBV6-6 with TRBJ1-1, with a possible D match to TRBD1 (6 bases). CDR1 is MNHNY and CDR2 is SVGAGI in the germline V gene (reference sequence). The CDR3 contains 15 residues. With 2 bases removed from V and 6 bases from J, the gap between germline ends came to 16 bases. CDR3 in DNA: TGTGCCAGCAGTTACACCGGGACAACAGGCGCTGAAGCTTTCTTT. Its protein product is CASSYTGTTGAEAFF.

A remark on this clonotype: One end of the junction is discordant with germline, which a read error may explain. The genes are TRBV2 and TRBJ1-5; D is unclear. The CDR3 is 12 residues long. The germline V gene encodes CDR1 SNHLY and CDR2 FYNNEI. CDR3 sequence: CTSGWMRLPQHF. The DNA of the CDR3 is TGTACCAGCGGCTGGATGAGGCTGCCCCAGCATTTT.

CDR3 sequence: CASYDSAARATHTQYF. For the CDR3, the DNA is TGTGCCAGCTATGACTCCGCTGCGAGAGCGACTCACACGCAGTATTTT. This sequence joins TRBV27 and TRBJ2-3; D uncertain. Trimming removed 8 bases at V and 9 bases at J, with 27 bases between. The CDR3 spans 16 residues. Germline loops: CDR1 MNHEY, CDR2 SMNVEV (reference sequence).